Detailed here is one TCR beta chain. cDNA carried unique molecular identifiers, and a universal primer site was added by template switching. TCRdb analysed the 5' RACE reads with MiXCR anew, one entry per CDR3 protein. Here the sample spans hundreds of thousands of distinct CDR3 sequences, 5.5% to 6.5% being singletons. The data originate from a study of identical twins. The CDR3 sequence is 17 residues long. V was pared by 2 bases and J by 7 bases, with 11 bases of the junction left unmatched. The germline gives CDR1 SEHNR, CDR2 FQNEAQ (reference sequence). The source is a man between 18 and 29 years old in good health. This chain uses TRBV7-9 with TRBJ1-4; 9 bases are shared with TRBD1. The specimen was naive T cells sorted from blood. The CDR3, as DNA: TGTGCCAGCAGCTTAACTCGACCCGGGACAGGGTTTGAAAAACTGTTTTTT. Its translation is CASSLTRPGTGFEKLFF.